The 26 T cell receptor beta chains reported below all come from one sample, sequenced in a study of early T cells in non-severe SARS-CoV-2 infection. TCRdb re-called the 5' RACE reads through MiXCR, storing one row per CDR3 protein. There are approximately 30,000 distinct CDR3 sequences in the sample; around 7% occur only once, and about 13% lies in the top ten. Here the sequenced sample was whole blood, taken at baseline. These receptors came from an adult who was a healthcare worker with PCR-confirmed SARS-CoV-2 infection or an uninfected control (not recorded which).

The chain links TRBV19 to TRBJ2-6; the D is unclear. There are 16 residues in the CDR3. Germline values: CDR1 LNHDA, CDR2 SQIVND (reference sequence). V gave up 4 bases and J gave up 2 bases, with 12 bases separating them. The CDR3 DNA is TGTGCCAGTAGTAGGGTGGGAACAGCTGGGGCCAACGTCCTGACTTTC. Its translation is CASSRVGTAGANVLTF.

V usage is TRBV5-4 and J usage is TRBJ2-1; possible D gene TRBD2, 5 bases. The germline V and J ends were trimmed by 4 bases and 0 bases, with 14 bases remaining between them. CDR1 and CDR2 (germline): SGHNT, YYREEE (reference sequence). The CDR3 contains 16 residues. The CDR3, as DNA: TGTGCCAGCAGCCGGGGAAGCGGTAGCTCCTACAATGAGCAGTTCTTC. As protein: CASSRGSGSSYNEQFF.

Ten or more counts support this clonotype. The chain has TRBV5-1 and TRBJ2-7; 8 nucleotides line up with TRBD1. This CDR3 region has 17 residues. The junction had 10 bases not matched to a gene; V was cut back by 0 bases and J by 2 bases. CDR1 and CDR2 (germline): SGHRS, YFSETQ. The CDR3 region is CASSLVGDRYLTYEQYF. The CDR3 DNA reads TGCGCCAGCAGCTTGGTTGGGGACAGGTACTTAACCTACGAGCAGTACTTC.

There are a few counts of this clonotype. V usage is TRBV19 and J usage is TRBJ2-2; D is perhaps TRBD1 (6 bases). The CDR3 spans 13 residues. V lost 6 bases and J 4 bases, leaving 9 bases between the germline ends. CDR1 and CDR2 from the germline V gene are LNHDA and SQIVND (reference sequence). The CDR3 here is CASRQGSTGELFF. DNA of the CDR3: TGTGCCAGTAGACAGGGTAGCACCGGGGAGCTGTTTTTT.

In this sample, this clonotype turned up many times. V gene TRBV10-3 combines with J gene TRBJ1-1; TRBD1 matches 8 bases. The CDR3 covers 15 residues. From germline, CDR1 is ENHRY and CDR2 SYGVKD. Germline trimming cut 6 bases from V and 0 bases from J; bases unmatched to any gene: 6. The CDR3 bases are TGTGCCATCAGGCCCGGGACAGGCATGAACACTGAAGCTTTCTTT. Its protein product is CAIRPGTGMNTEAFF.

The chain links TRBV20-1 to TRBJ2-7, with a possible D match to TRBD1 (6 bases). CDR3 length: 11 amino acids. Germline CDR1 is DFQATT and CDR2 is SNEGSKA (reference sequence). V gave up 4 bases and J gave up 7 bases, with 11 bases separating them. The CDR3 nucleotides are TGCAGTGCTACCAGGGGTGGAGAGCAGTACTTC. Its translation: CSATRGGEQYF.

CDR3 DNA: TGTGCCAGCAGCTTAGGCTCGGGACAGGAAAAGGGACATAGCAATCAGCCCCAGCATTTT. Amino acid sequence: CASSLGSGQEKGHSNQPQHF. The chain is built from TRBV7-2 and TRBJ1-5; 8 nucleotides line up with TRBD1. This CDR3 region has 20 residues. Germline-derived CDR1 and CDR2 are SGHTA and FQGNSA. V lost 1 base, J lost 0 bases, and 14 bases stayed unmatched. The entire variable domain, with the rest obtained from reference TRBV7-2 and TRBJ1-5, is as follows: GAGVSQSPSNKVTEKGKDVELRCDPISGHTALYWYRQSLGQGLEFLIYFQGNSAPDKSGLPSDRFSAERTGGSVSTLTIQRTQQEDSAVYLCASSLGSGQEKGHSNQPQHFGDGTRLSIL.

The V call is TRBV13, the J call TRBJ2-7; TRBD2 matches 7 bases. Germline-derived CDR1 and CDR2 are PRHDT and FYEKMQ (reference sequence). The CDR3 extends over 14 amino acids. The J segment lost 2 bases and the V segment lost 3 bases, leaving 4 bases of the junction unmatched. CDR3 sequence (DNA): TGTGCCAGCAGCTTGGGAGGGAGGCCCTACGAGCAGTACTTC. Translated, it gives CASSLGGRPYEQYF.

Here the CDR3 DNA reads TGTGCCAGTAAGCCGACAGGGGCTACTGAAGCTTTCTTT. Protein sequence: CASKPTGATEAFF. J is TRBJ1-1 and V is TRBV19; 8 positions match TRBD1. This CDR3 spans 13 amino acids. J gave up 5 bases and V 7 bases, and 6 bases lay outside the gene matches. The V gene's germline CDR1 is LNHDA and CDR2 SQIVND (reference sequence).

This clonotype was counted between two and nine times. V usage is TRBV20-1 and J usage is TRBJ2-3, with 11 bases that match TRBD2. The CDR3 extends over 17 amino acids. Germline CDR1 is DFQATT and CDR2 is SNEGSKA (reference sequence). V lost 4 bases, J lost 0 bases, and 9 bases stayed unmatched. The CDR3 sequence: CSAKGLADRSSTDTQYF. The DNA for the CDR3 is TGCAGTGCTAAGGGACTAGCGGACCGATCTAGCACAGATACGCAGTATTTT.

This clonotype was observed a handful of times. The rearrangement joins TRBV4-3 to TRBJ2-6; D gene unclear. The germline V gene has CDR1 LGHNA and CDR2 YSLEER. The CDR3 sequence is 16 residues long. The ends were cut back, 0 bases at V and 0 bases at J, with 6 bases in the middle. CDR3 in amino acids: CASSQDKLSGANVLTF. The CDR3 DNA reads TGCGCCAGCAGCCAAGATAAGCTCTCTGGGGCCAACGTCCTGACTTTC.

This clonotype was seen more than once but under ten times. V usage is TRBV29-1 and J usage is TRBJ1-2, with a tentative D call TRBD1 (6 bases). This CDR3 is built from 13 residues. Trimming cost V 6 bases and J 4 bases, with 15 bases left between them. Germline V lookup: CDR1 SQVTM, CDR2 ANQGSEA. The CDR3 DNA reads as TGCAGCGTCTCGACAGGCCTAACCTATGGCTACACCTTC. Protein sequence: CSVSTGLTYGYTF.

This clonotype was seen many times. The chain recombines TRBV20-1 with TRBJ2-1, with D hard to call. The CDR3 is 11 residues long. CDR1 is DFQATT, CDR2 SNEGSKA, per germline (reference sequence). V was shortened by 8 bases and J by 7 bases, with 12 bases between the two germline ends. The CDR3 DNA follows: TGCAGTACTCGTTTACAGAATGAGCAGTTCTTC. Encoded protein: CSTRLQNEQFF.

This clonotype was found many times. The DNA of the CDR3 is TGTGCCAGCAGCTCCGGGACAGGGGGCCAAGAGACCCAGTACTTC. The encoded protein is CASSSGTGGQETQYF. The V call is TRBV11-2, the J call TRBJ2-5, with TRBD1 matching over 11 bases. This CDR3 has 15 amino acids. With V trimmed by 4 bases and J by 1 base, 2 bases remained unmatched. Germline CDR1 reads SGHAT; CDR2 reads FQNNGV.

The CDR3 coding sequence is TGCGCCAGCAGCCAAGTGTCTGGCCACAGGGGGGCCGGGGAGCTGTTTTTT. Amino acid sequence: CASSQVSGHRGAGELFF. The chain is built from TRBV4-3 and TRBJ2-2, with 8 bases that match TRBD1. This CDR3 comprises 17 residues. V shed 1 base and J 6 bases; nucleotides not matched to a gene: 10. The germline gives CDR1 LGHNA, CDR2 YSLEER.

This clonotype appeared a few times. The V call is TRBV19, the J call TRBJ1-1; D is possibly TRBD1 (5 bases). Germline loops: CDR1 LNHDA, CDR2 SQIVND (reference sequence). The CDR3 covers 14 residues. V gave up 5 bases and J gave up 6 bases, with 16 bases separating them. CDR3 DNA: TGTGCCAGTAGTCCTTGGGGCCAAGGGGCTGAAGCTTTCTTT. Amino acid sequence: CASSPWGQGAEAFF.

This clonotype occurred many times. CDR3 DNA sequence: TGTGCCAGCAGTTTATCGGGGCTAGCGGGAGTCCGACAGTTCTTC. It translates to CASSLSGLAGVRQFF. The J gene is TRBJ2-1, the V gene TRBV27, with 10 bases identical to TRBD2. The germline gives CDR1 MNHEY, CDR2 SMNVEV (reference sequence). V dropped 0 bases and J dropped 13; count of bases not matched to a gene: 9. This CDR3 region has 15 residues.

This clonotype was seen only once. It may be a read error: a sequence one base away is much more abundant. The genes are TRBV20-1 and TRBJ2-1; a possible D gene is TRBD2 (6 bases). This CDR3 is 15 amino acids long. Germline CDR1 and CDR2: DFQATT and SNEGSKA (reference sequence). The CDR3: CSARLAGLSSNEQIF. CDR3 coding DNA: TGCAGTGCTAGATTGGCGGGATTGTCATCCAATGAGCAGATCTTC.

This clonotype showed up many times. The chain employs TRBV7-9 and TRBJ1-2; 8 nucleotides line up with TRBD1. The junction had 8 bases not matched to a gene; V was cut back by 8 bases and J by 6 bases. The CDR3 loop spans 13 amino acids. Germline V gene sequence: CDR1 SEHNR, CDR2 FQNEAQ (reference sequence). CDR3 sequence: CASLSGQEDGYTF. The CDR3 DNA sequence: TGTGCCAGCTTATCGGGACAGGAGGATGGCTACACCTTC.

CDR3 sequence (DNA): TGTGCCAGCAGCCTGGGGGGAGGACTATCCCCGGGAGAGCAGTACTTC. Translation: CASSLGGGLSPGEQYF. V is TRBV12-3 or TRBV12-4 and J is TRBJ2-7; TRBD2 might be the D (6 bases). The CDR3 spans 16 residues. The ends were cut back, 6 bases at V and 7 bases at J, with 25 bases in the middle.

This clonotype was seen once. V usage is TRBV7-8 and J usage is TRBJ1-1; D may be TRBD1 (6 bases). Germline CDR1 and CDR2: SGHVS and FQNEAQ. Trimming removed 5 bases at V and 0 bases at J, with 16 bases between. The CDR3 is made up of 16 amino acids. The CDR3 sequence: CASSPRGSLMNTEAFF. The CDR3, as DNA: TGTGCCAGCAGCCCCAGGGGTAGCCTCATGAACACTGAAGCTTTCTTT.

The chain carries TRBV7-9 and TRBJ2-1, with D possibly called TRBD1 or TRBD2 (5 bases each). CDR3 length equals 13 residues. Germline CDR1 and CDR2: SEHNR and FQNEAQ (reference sequence). V lost 7 bases, J lost 8 bases, and 15 bases lay in between. The CDR3 is CASILEGKDEQFF. The CDR3 DNA is TGTGCCAGCATCCTAGAGGGGAAGGATGAGCAGTTCTTC.

CDR3 in DNA: TGTGCCAGCAGCTTAGAAGGTAGCGGCGTCTACGAGCAGTACTTC. It translates to CASSLEGSGVYEQYF. V and J are TRBV11-2 and TRBJ2-7, with a weak D call TRBD2 (6 bases). Trimming cost V 0 bases and J 3 bases, with 12 bases left between them. Germline CDR1 is SGHAT and CDR2 is FQNNGV. This CDR3 is 15 amino acids long.

Ten or more counts support this clonotype. This chain joins TRBV7-2 and TRBJ2-5; unclear D gene. Germline assignment: CDR1 SGHTA and CDR2 FQGNSA. V shed 1 base and J shed 7 bases, with 16 bases lying between them. CDR3 length: 15 amino acids. CDR3 in amino acids: CASSLVDGRLGTQYF. CDR3 coding DNA: TGTGCCAGCAGCTTAGTAGACGGCCGGTTGGGGACCCAGTACTTC.

Ten or more counts support this clonotype. The chain carries TRBV5-1 and TRBJ1-1, with D uncertain. V was shortened by 0 bases and J by 1 base, with 13 bases between the two germline ends. Germline loops: CDR1 SGHRS, CDR2 YFSETQ. The CDR3 runs 16 residues. The CDR3 here is CASSLGARTGNTEAFF. The CDR3 region has the DNA TGCGCCAGCAGCTTGGGGGCAAGGACCGGGAACACTGAAGCTTTCTTT.

Regarding this clonotype: A much larger clone lies a single base off, so this may be a read error. This chain joins TRBV4-2 and TRBJ2-1, with 13 bases matching TRBD2. This CDR3 region has 17 residues. Germline CDR1 and CDR2: LGHNA and YNFKEQ. The CDR3 loop reads CASSQGGLAGEHNEQSF. The CDR3 DNA reads TGTGCCAGCAGCCAAGGCGGACTAGCGGGAGAGCACAATGAGCAGTCCTTC.